This entry lists 16 T cell receptor beta chains sequenced from one sample in a study of Graves' ophthalmopathy and Graves' hyperthyroidism. Scientists amplified the TCR beta CDR3 regions from RNA transcripts. Second-round multiplex PCR came after first-round RT-PCR with HTBI primers. Using its own MiXCR run on the multiplex PCR reads, TCRdb lists one record per CDR3 protein. Among 300,000 to 400,000 distinct CDR3 sequences listed, about 17% were seen once. What was sequenced was peripheral blood. Receptors originate from an adult man with Graves' ophthalmopathy.

This clonotype was found many times. The rearrangement joins TRBV12-3 or TRBV12-4 to TRBJ1-6; no reliable D call. V was pared by 5 bases and J by 8 bases, with 10 bases between. The CDR3 loop spans 13 amino acids. CDR3 sequence (DNA): TGTGCCAGCAGTCTCCATTCGGATTCACCCCTCCACTTT. Its translation is CASSLHSDSPLHF.

This clonotype was picked up many times. The chain carries TRBV6-8 and TRBJ2-7, with 14 bases that match TRBD2. After removal of 4 bases from V and 4 bases from J, the junction contained 3 bases not matched to a gene. Germline V lookup: CDR1 MNHGY, CDR2 SAAAGT. This CDR3 has 15 amino acids. The CDR3 here is CASSSGTSGRYEQYF. DNA of the CDR3: TGTGCCAGCAGTTCCGGGACTAGCGGGAGATACGAGCAGTACTTC.

This clonotype was counted a few times. J is TRBJ2-7 and V is TRBV3-1; tentative D call: TRBD2 (6 bases). The V end was cut by 0 bases, the J end by 2 bases, with 8 bases between. Germline CDR1 and CDR2: LGHDT and YNNKEL (reference sequence). The CDR3 loop spans 14 amino acids. DNA of the CDR3: TGTGCCAGCAGCCAAGAGGGGAGGACCTACGAGCAGTACTTC. Translated, it gives CASSQEGRTYEQYF.

This clonotype was observed many times. The V gene is TRBV19, the J gene TRBJ1-5, with D possibly TRBD1 on 5 matching bases. V was clipped by 5 bases and J by 7 bases, with 24 bases between them. This CDR3 is built from 17 residues. Germline V gene sequence: CDR1 LNHDA, CDR2 SQIVND (reference sequence). CDR3 nucleotides: TGTGCCAGTAGTCCTCGGCAGGGAACATCCCGGGGGCAGCCCCAGCATTTT. Encoded protein: CASSPRQGTSRGQPQHF.

This clonotype has at least ten counts. The rearrangement uses TRBV20-1 and TRBJ1-5; 10 positions match TRBD1. The CDR3 runs to 18 residues. Trimming cost V 3 bases and J 2 bases; bases outside gene matches: 13. From germline, CDR1 is DFQATT and CDR2 SNEGSKA (reference sequence). Here the CDR3 DNA reads TGCAGTGCTAGGGCCACCCCTGGGGACAGGGGAGGCAATCAGCCCCAGCATTTT. As protein: CSARATPGDRGGNQPQHF.

This clonotype showed up many times. V usage is TRBV5-1 and J usage is TRBJ2-7, with D maybe TRBD2 (5 bases). The length of the CDR3 is 15 residues. CDR1 and CDR2 from the germline V gene are SGHRS and YFSETQ. The germline V and J ends were trimmed by 3 bases and 2 bases, with 15 bases remaining between them. CDR3 nucleotides: TGCGCCAGCAGCTCCTCCGGGATCTCCACCTACGAGCAGTACTTC. It is translated as CASSSSGISTYEQYF.

In its sample, this clonotype was seen many times. CDR3 sequence reads: CASSRGAGEETQYF. The CDR3 nucleotides are TGCGCCAGCAGCCGGGGGGCGGGAGAAGAGACCCAGTACTTC. The J gene is TRBJ2-5, the V gene TRBV5-1; D is perhaps TRBD2 (7 bases). This CDR3 region has 14 residues. Trimming left V 4 bases short and J 3 bases short, with 13 bases between. CDR1 and CDR2 (germline): SGHRS, YFSETQ.

Ten or more counts support this clonotype. The chain combines TRBV10-3 with TRBJ2-2; the D is unclear. Trimming pared 0 bases from V and 0 bases from J, leaving 8 bases between. CDR3 length: 16 amino acids. Germline lookup yields CDR1 ENHRY and CDR2 SYGVKD. Here the CDR3 reads CAISESPVTNTGELFF. The CDR3 nucleotides are TGTGCCATCAGTGAGTCACCAGTAACGAACACCGGGGAGCTGTTTTTT.

The chain uses TRBV27 and TRBJ1-1, with 8 nucleotides matching TRBD1. The trim removed 7 bases at V and 1 base at J, leaving 5 bases unmatched. CDR3 length equals 14 residues. CDR1 and CDR2 (germline): MNHEY, SMNVEV (reference sequence). In nucleotides, the CDR3 is TGTGCCAGCAAACCGGACAGGGAGAACACTGAAGCTTTCTTT. Translated, it gives CASKPDRENTEAFF.

This clonotype was recorded at least ten times. The chain recombines TRBV30 with TRBJ1-3; 8 nucleotides align to TRBD1. V lost 2 bases, J lost 2 bases, and 2 bases stayed unmatched. The CDR3 covers 14 residues. Germline V gene sequence: CDR1 GTSNPN, CDR2 SVGIG (reference sequence). This CDR3 reads CAWSLGQAGNTIYF. CDR3 DNA: TGTGCCTGGAGTTTGGGACAGGCTGGAAACACCATATATTTT.

This clonotype was counted between two and nine times. This sequence joins TRBV29-1 and TRBJ2-5; tentatively, D is TRBD1 (5 bases). The CDR3 has 11 amino acids. The V end lost 4 bases, the J end lost 5 bases, and 8 bases lay between the germline ends. Germline CDR1 SQVTM, CDR2 ANQGSEA. Here the CDR3 reads CSVAQGETQYF. In DNA, the CDR3 is TGCAGCGTTGCCCAGGGTGAGACCCAGTACTTC.

The rearrangement uses TRBV7-2 and TRBJ2-4, with TRBD2 matching over 9 bases. Germline CDR1 SGHTA, CDR2 FQGNSA. The CDR3 runs 15 residues. J was trimmed by 4 bases and V by 7 bases; bases with no gene match: 8. CDR3 in amino acids: CASNHERGAKNIQYF. In DNA form, the CDR3 reads TGTGCCAGCAACCACGAGCGGGGGGCAAAAAACATTCAGTACTTC.

In nucleotides, the CDR3 is TGTGCCTGGAGTGTTACAGGCTCCCAGCCCCAGCATTTT. It translates to CAWSVTGSQPQHF. The chain joins TRBV30 to TRBJ1-5, with D maybe TRBD1 (5 bases). Germline lookup yields CDR1 GTSNPN and CDR2 SVGIG (reference sequence). The CDR3 length is 13 residues. V was clipped by 0 bases and J by 7 bases, with 10 bases between them.

The chain employs TRBV4-1 and TRBJ2-5; D is unresolved. Trimming took 0 bases from V and 1 from J, leaving 9 bases between them. This CDR3 contains 15 residues. Per the germline V gene, CDR1 is MGHRA and CDR2 is YSYEKL. The CDR3 DNA reads TGCGCCAGCAGCCAAGAAGGACGTACCCAAGAGACCCAGTACTTC. Residues: CASSQEGRTQETQYF.

V usage is TRBV28 and J usage is TRBJ2-7; D unclear. The CDR3 is 11 amino acids. CDR1 and CDR2 from the germline V gene are MDHEN and SYDVKM. Trimming removed 3 bases from V and 5 bases from J, with 5 bases in between. CDR3 nucleotides: TGTGCCAGCAGTTTGTTCCACGAGCAGTACTTC. It encodes CASSLFHEQYF.

The chain joins TRBV28 to TRBJ1-5; D gene ambiguous. This CDR3 is built from 17 residues. The ends were cut back, 4 bases at V and 0 bases at J, with 16 bases in the middle. From germline, CDR1 is MDHEN and CDR2 SYDVKM. The CDR3 DNA sequence: TGTGCCAGCAGTTCACTCTTCTCTTGGGATAGCAATCAGCCCCAGCATTTT. Translated: CASSSLFSWDSNQPQHF.